This TCR beta chain came from a study of cytomegalovirus exposure and HLA in healthy donors. Study in general: The Caucasian-associated ancestry cluster held around four fifths of roughly 370 genotyped donors.

A multiplex PCR was run with 60 Vbeta primers and 13 Jbeta primers. This table comes from immunoSEQ multiplex PCR, and its TCRdb copy is limited to in-frame clones, with some not included. This table holds 150,000 to 200,000 clones, more than 75% found once. Study-level points and caveats: A prior analysis recorded that most TCR beta V segments were productive about 87% or about 30% of the time. The study listed under 200 cytomegalovirus-associated TCR beta chains. Association of a missense DCLRE1C variant with TCR beta V- and J-gene trimming was reported in a later analysis.

With respect to this clone: Its target is not known.

The CDR3 covers 13 residues. Germline CDR1 is MNHEY and CDR2 is SMNVEV (reference sequence). Unmatched junction bases numbered 5, after V lost 5 bases and J lost 7 bases. Material: PBMCs. This receptor was obtained from a man aged 35 to 55 in good health and CMV-seronegative. This sequence joins TRBV27 and TRBJ2-3, with 8 bases matching TRBD1. The CDR3 DNA sequence: TGTGCCAGCAGTCTCGACAGGGGCAATACGCAGTATTTT. It specifies CASSLDRGNTQYF.